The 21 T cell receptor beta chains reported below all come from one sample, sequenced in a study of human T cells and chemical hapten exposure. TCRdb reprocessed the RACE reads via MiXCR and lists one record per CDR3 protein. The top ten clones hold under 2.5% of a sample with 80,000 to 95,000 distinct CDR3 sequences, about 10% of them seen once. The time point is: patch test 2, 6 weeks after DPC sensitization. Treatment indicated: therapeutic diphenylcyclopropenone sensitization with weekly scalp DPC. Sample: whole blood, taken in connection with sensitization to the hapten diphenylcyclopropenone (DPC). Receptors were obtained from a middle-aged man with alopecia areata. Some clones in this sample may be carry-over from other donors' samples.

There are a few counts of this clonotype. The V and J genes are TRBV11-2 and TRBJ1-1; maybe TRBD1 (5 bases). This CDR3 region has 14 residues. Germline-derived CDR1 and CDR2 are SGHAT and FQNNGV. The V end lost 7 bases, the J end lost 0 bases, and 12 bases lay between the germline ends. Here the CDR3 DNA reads TGTGCCAGCATGAGGGCAGGGATGAACACTGAAGCTTTCTTT. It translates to CASMRAGMNTEAFF.

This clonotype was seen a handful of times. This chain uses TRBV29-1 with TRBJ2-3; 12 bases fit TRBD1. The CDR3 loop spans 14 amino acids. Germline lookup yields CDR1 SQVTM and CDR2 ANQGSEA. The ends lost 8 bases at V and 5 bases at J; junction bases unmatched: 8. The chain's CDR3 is CSSGGQGAVDTQYF. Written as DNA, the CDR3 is TGCAGCTCTGGGGGACAGGGGGCCGTAGATACGCAGTATTTT.

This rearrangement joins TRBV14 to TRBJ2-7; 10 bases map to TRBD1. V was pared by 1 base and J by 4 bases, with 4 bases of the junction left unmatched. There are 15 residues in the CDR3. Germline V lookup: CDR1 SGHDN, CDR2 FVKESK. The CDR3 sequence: CASSQGGQGGYEQYV. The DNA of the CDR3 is TGTGCCAGCAGCCAAGGTGGACAGGGGGGTTACGAGCAGTACGTC.

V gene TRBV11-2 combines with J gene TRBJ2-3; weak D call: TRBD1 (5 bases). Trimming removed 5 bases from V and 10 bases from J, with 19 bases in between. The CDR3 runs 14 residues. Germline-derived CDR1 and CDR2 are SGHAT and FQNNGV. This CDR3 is CASSPASRAQAQYF. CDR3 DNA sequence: TGTGCCAGCAGCCCAGCAAGCAGGGCTCAAGCGCAGTATTTT.

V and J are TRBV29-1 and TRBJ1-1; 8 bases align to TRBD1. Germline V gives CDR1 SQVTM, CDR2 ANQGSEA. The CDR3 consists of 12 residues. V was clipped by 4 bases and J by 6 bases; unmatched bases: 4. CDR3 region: CSVGGQAAEAFF. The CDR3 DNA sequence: TGCAGCGTTGGGGGACAGGCAGCTGAAGCTTTCTTT.

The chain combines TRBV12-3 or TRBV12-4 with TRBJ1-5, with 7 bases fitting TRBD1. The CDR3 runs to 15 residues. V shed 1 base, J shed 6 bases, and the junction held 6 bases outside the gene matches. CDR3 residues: CASSLEQGGRQPQHF. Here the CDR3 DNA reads TGTGCCAGCAGTTTAGAACAAGGGGGCCGTCAGCCCCAGCATTTT.

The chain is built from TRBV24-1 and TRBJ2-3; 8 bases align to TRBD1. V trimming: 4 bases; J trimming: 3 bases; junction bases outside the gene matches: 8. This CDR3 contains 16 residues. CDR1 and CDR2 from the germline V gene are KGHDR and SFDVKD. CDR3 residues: CATSEPTGDDTDTQYF. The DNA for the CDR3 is TGTGCCACCAGTGAACCGACAGGGGATGATACAGATACGCAGTATTTT.

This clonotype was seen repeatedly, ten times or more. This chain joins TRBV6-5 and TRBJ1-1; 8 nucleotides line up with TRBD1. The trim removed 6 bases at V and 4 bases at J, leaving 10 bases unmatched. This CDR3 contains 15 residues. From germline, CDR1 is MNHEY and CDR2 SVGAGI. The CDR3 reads CASRVTGEKSTEAFF. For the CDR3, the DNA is TGTGCCAGCAGGGTGACAGGGGAGAAAAGCACTGAAGCTTTCTTT.

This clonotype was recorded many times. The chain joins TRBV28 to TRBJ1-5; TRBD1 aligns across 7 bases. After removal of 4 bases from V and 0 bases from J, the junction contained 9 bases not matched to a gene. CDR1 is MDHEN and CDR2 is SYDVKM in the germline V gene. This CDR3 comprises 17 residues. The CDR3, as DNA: TGTGCCAGCAGTTCCGGATCCGGGACAGATAGCAATCAGCCCCAGCATTTT. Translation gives CASSSGSGTDSNQPQHF.

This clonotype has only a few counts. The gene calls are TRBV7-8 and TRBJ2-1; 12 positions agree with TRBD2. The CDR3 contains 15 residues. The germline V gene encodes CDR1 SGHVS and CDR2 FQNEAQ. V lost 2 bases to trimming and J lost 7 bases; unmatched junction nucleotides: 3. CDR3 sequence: CASSLRLAGDNEQFF. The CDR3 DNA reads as TGTGCCAGCAGCTTAAGACTAGCGGGAGATAATGAGCAGTTCTTC.

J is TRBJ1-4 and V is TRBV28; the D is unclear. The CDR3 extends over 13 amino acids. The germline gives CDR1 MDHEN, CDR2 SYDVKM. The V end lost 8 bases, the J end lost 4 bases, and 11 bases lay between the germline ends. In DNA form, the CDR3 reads TGTGCCAGCCTTCGCCCCGGTAATGAAAAACTGTTTTTT. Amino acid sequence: CASLRPGNEKLFF.

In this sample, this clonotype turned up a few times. Here the CDR3 reads CASRSLAGGRSKDNEQFF. DNA for the CDR3: TGTGCAAGTCGCTCCCTGGCGGGAGGGCGATCAAAGGATAATGAGCAGTTCTTC. This sequence joins TRBV12-2 and TRBJ2-1; the table's D gene call, TRBD2, was not cross checked with the DNA. TRBV12-2 is described as a pseudogene. The CDR3 contains 18 residues.

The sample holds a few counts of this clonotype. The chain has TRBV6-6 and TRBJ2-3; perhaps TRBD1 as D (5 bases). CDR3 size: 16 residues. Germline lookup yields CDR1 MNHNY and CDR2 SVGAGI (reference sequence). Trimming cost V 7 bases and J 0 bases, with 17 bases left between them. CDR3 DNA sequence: TGTGCCAGCACCCTACAGGCCGTCCGTAGCACAGATACGCAGTATTTT. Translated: CASTLQAVRSTDTQYF.

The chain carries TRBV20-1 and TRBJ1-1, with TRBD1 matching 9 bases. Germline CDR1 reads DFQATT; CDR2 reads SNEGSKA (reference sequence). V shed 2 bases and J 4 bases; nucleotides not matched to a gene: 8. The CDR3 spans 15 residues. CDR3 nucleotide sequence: TGCAGTGCTAGACCACAGGGGGCTTTCGGCACTGAAGCTTTCTTT. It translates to CSARPQGAFGTEAFF.

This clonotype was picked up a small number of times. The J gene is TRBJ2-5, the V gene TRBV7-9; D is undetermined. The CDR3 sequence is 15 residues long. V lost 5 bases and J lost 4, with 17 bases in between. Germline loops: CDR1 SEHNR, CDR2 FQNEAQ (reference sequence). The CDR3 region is CASSVVRDRRETQYF. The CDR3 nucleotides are TGTGCCAGCAGCGTCGTTCGTGACCGCCGAGAGACCCAGTACTTC.

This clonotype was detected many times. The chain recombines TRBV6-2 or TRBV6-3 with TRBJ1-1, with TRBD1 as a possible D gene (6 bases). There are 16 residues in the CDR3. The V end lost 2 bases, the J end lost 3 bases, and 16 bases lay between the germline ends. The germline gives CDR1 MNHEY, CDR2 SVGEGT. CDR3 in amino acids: CASSYALGGVDTEAFF. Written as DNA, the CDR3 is TGTGCCAGCAGTTACGCCCTGGGGGGCGTTGACACTGAAGCTTTCTTT.

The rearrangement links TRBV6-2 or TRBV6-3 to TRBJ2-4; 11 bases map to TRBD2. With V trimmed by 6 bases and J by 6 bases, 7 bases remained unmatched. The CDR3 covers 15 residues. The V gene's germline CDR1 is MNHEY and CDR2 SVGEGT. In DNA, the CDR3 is TGTGCCAGCAGGGGTGTAGCGGGAGGGGGAAACATTCAGTACTTC. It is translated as CASRGVAGGGNIQYF.

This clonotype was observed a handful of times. Here the CDR3 reads CASSYPTSGRATHEQFF. The CDR3, as DNA: TGTGCCAGCAGCTATCCCACTAGCGGGAGGGCGACCCATGAGCAGTTCTTC. The V gene is TRBV7-9, the J gene TRBJ2-1; 13 positions match TRBD2. CDR1 is SEHNR, CDR2 FQNEAQ, per germline (reference sequence). The CDR3 loop spans 17 amino acids. V was clipped by 4 bases and J by 8 bases; unmatched bases: 11.

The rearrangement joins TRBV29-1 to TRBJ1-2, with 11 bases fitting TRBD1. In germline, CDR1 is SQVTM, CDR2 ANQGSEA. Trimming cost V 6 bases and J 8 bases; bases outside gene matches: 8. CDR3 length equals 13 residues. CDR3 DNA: TGCAGCGTGTACGGACAGGGGGCGCTGGGCTACACCTTC. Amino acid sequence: CSVYGQGALGYTF. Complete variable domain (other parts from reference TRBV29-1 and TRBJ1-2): SAVISQKPSRDICQRGTSLTIQCQVDSQVTMMFWYRQQPGQSLTLIATANQGSEATYESGFVIDKFPISRPNLTFSTLTVSNMSPEDSSIYLCSVYGQGALGYTFGSGTRLTVV.

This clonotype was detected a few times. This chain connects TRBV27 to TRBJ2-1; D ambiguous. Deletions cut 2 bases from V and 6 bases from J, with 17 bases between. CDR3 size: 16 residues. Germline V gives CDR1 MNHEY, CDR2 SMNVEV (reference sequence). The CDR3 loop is CASSLVGIAISNEQFF. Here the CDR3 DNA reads TGTGCCAGCAGTTTAGTGGGGATTGCCATCAGCAATGAGCAGTTCTTC.

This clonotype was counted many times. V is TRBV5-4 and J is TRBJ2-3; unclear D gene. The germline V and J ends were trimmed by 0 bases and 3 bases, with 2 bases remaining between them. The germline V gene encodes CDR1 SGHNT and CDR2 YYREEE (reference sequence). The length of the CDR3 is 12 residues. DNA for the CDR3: TGTGCCAGCAGCTTGGAAACAGATACGCAGTATTTT. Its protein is CASSLETDTQYF.